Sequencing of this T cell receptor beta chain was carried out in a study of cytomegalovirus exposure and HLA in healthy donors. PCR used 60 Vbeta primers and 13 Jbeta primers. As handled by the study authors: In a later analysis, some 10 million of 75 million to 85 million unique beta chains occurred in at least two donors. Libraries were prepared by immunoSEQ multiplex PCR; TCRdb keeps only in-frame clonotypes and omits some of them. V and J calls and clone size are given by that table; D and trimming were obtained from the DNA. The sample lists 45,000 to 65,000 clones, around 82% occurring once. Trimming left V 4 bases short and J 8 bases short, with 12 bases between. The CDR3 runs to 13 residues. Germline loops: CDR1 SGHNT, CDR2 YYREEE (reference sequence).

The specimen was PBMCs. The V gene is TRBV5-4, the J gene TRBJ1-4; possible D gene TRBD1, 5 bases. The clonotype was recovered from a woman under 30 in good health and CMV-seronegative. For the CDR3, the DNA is TGTGCCAGCAGCCTTCAGGGTAACGAAAAACTGTTTTTT. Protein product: CASSLQGNEKLFF.